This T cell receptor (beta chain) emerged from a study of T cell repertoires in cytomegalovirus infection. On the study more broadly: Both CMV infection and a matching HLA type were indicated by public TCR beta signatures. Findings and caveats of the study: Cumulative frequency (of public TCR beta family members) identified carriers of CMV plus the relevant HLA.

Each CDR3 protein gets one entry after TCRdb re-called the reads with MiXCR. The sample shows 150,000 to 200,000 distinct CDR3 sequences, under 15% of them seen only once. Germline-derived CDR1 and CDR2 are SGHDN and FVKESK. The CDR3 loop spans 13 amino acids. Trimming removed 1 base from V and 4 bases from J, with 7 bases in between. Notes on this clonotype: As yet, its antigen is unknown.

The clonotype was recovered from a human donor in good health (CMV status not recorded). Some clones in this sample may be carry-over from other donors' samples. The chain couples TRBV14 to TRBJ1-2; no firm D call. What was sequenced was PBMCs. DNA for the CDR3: TGTGCCAGCAGCCAAGGACTCCTCTATGGCTACACCTTC. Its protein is CASSQGLLYGYTF.